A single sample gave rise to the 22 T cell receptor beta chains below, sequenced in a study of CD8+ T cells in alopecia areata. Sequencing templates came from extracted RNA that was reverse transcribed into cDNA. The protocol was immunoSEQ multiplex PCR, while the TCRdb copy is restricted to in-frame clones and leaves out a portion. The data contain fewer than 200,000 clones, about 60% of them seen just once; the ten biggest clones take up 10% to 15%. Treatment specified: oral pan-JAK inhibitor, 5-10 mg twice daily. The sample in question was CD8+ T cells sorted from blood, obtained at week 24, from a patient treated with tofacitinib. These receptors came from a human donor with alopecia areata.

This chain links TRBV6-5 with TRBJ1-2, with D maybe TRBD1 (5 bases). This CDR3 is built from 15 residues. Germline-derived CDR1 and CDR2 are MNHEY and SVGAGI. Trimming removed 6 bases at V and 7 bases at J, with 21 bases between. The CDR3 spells CASSPGWGGASGYTF. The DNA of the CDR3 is TGTGCCAGCAGCCCCGGGTGGGGGGGAGCAAGTGGCTACACCTTC.

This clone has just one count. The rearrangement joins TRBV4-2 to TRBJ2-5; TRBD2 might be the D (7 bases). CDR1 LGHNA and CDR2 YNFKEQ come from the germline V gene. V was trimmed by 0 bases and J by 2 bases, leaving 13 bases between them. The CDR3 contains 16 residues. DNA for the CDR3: TGTGCCAGCAGCCAAGAGGGAGGGGGGGATCAAGAGACCCAGTACTTC. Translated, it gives CASSQEGGGDQETQYF.

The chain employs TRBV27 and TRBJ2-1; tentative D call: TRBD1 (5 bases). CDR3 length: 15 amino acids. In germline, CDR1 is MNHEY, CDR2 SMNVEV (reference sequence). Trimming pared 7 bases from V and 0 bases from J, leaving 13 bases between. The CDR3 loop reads CASTLGPSSYNEQFF. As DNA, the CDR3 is TGTGCCAGCACTTTGGGGCCGAGCTCCTACAATGAGCAGTTCTTC.

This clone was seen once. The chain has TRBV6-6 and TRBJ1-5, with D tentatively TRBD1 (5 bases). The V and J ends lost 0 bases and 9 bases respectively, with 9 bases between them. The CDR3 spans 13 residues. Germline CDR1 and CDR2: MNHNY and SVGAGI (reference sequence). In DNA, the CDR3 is TGTGCCAGCAGTTACTCTGGGGGTTTGCCCCAGCATTTT. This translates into CASSYSGGLPQHF.

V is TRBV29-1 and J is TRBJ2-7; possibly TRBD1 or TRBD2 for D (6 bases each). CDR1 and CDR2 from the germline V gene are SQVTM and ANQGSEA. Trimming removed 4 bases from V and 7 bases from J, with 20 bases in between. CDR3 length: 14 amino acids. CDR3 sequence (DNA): TGCAGCGTTGTGGGGCGGTGGGGGGCGCAGGAGCAGTACTTC. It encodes CSVVGRWGAQEQYF.

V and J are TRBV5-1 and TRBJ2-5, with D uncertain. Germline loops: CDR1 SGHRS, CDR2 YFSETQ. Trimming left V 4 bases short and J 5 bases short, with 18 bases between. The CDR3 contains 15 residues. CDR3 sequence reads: CASSHEPGIGETQYF. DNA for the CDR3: TGCGCCAGCAGCCACGAGCCTGGGATAGGGGAGACCCAGTACTTC.

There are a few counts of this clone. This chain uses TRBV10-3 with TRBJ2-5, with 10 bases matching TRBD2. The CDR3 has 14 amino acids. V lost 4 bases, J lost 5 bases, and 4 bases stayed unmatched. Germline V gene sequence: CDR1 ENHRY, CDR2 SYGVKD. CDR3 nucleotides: TGTGCCATCAGTGGCCTAGCGGGGGAGGAGACCCAGTACTTC. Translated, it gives CAISGLAGEETQYF.

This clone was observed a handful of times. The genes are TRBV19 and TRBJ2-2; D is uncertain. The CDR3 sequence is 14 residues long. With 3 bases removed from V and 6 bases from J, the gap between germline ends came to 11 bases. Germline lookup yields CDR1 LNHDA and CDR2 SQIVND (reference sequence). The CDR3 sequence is CASSIPESAGELFF. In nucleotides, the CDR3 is TGTGCCAGTAGTATCCCAGAGTCCGCCGGGGAGCTGTTTTTT.

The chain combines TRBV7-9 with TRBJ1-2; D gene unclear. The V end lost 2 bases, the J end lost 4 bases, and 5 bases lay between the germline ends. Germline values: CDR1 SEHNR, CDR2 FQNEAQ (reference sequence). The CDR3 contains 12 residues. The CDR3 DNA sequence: TGTGCCAGCAGCTTAACAGTCTATGGCTACACCTTC. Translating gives CASSLTVYGYTF. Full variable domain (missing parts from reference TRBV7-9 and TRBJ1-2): DTGVSQNPRHKITKRGQNVTFRCDPISEHNRLYWYRQTLGQGPEFLTYFQNEAQLEKSRLLSDRFSAERPKGSFSTLEIQRTEQGDSAMYLCASSLTVYGYTFGSGTRLTVV.

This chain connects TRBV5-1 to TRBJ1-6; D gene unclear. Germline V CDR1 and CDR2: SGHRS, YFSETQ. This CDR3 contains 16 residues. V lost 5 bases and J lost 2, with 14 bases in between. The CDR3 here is CASRVRGGTYNSPLHF. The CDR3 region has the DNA TGCGCCAGCAGGGTGCGGGGAGGAACCTATAATTCACCCCTCCACTTT. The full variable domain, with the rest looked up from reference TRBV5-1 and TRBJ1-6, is KAGVTQTPRYLIKTRGQQVTLSCSPISGHRSVSWYQQTPGQGLQFLFEYFSETQRNKGNFPGRFSGRQFSNSRSEMNVSTLELGDSALYLCASRVRGGTYNSPLHFGNGTRLTVT.

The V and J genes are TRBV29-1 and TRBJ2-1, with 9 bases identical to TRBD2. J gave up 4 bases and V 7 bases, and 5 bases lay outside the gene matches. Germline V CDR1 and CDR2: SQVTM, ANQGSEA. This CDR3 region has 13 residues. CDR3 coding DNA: TGCAGCGGCGGGACTAGCACGTACAATGAGCAGTTCTTC. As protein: CSGGTSTYNEQFF.

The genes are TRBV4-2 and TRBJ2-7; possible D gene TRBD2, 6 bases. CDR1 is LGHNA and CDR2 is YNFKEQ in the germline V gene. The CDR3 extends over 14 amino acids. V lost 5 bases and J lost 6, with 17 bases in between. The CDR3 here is CASSITGGAGEQYF. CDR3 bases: TGTGCCAGCAGCATCACCGGAGGGGCGGGCGAGCAGTACTTC.

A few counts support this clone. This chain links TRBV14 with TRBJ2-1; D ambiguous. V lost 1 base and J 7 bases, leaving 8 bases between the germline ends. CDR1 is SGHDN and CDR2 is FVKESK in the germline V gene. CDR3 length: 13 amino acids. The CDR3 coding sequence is TGTGCCAGCAGCCAAGGTAGTTGGAATGAGCAGTTCTTC. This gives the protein CASSQGSWNEQFF.

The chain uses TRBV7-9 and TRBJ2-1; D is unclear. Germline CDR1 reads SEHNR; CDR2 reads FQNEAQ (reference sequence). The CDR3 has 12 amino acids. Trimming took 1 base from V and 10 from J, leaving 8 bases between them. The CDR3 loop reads CASSLGAWEQFF. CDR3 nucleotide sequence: TGTGCCAGCAGCTTAGGGGCCTGGGAGCAGTTCTTC.

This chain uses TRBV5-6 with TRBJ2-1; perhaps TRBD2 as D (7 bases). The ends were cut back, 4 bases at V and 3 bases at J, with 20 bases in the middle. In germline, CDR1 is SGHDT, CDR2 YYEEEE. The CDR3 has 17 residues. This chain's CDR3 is CASSQITPGGRYNEQFF. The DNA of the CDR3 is TGTGCCAGCAGCCAAATAACCCCGGGGGGCCGCTACAATGAGCAGTTCTTC.

CDR3 DNA sequence: TGTGCCAGCAGCCTCAGGACTAGCACAGATACGCAGTATTTT. The encoded protein is CASSLRTSTDTQYF. This chain uses TRBV13 with TRBJ2-3, with D possibly matching TRBD2 (5 bases). The V end lost 5 bases, the J end lost 0 bases, and 9 bases lay between the germline ends. In germline, CDR1 is PRHDT, CDR2 FYEKMQ (reference sequence). This CDR3 region has 14 residues.

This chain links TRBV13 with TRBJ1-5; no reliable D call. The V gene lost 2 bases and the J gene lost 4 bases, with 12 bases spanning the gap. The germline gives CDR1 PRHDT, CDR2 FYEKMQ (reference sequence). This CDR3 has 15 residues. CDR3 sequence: CASSLSRTPNQPQHF. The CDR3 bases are TGTGCCAGCAGCTTAAGCCGGACCCCTAATCAGCCCCAGCATTTT.

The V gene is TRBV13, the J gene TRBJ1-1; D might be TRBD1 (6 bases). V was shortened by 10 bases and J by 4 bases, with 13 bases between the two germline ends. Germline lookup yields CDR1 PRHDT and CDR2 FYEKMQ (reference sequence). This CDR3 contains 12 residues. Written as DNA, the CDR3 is TGTGCCACCCTGTTGGGGGCCACTGAAGCTTTCTTT. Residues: CATLLGATEAFF.

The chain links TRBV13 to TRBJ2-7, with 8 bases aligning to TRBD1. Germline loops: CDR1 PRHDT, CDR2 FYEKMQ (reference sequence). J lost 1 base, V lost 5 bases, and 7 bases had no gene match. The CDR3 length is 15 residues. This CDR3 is CASSVQTGGSYEQYF. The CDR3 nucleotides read TGTGCCAGCAGCGTCCAAACAGGGGGGTCCTACGAGCAGTACTTC.

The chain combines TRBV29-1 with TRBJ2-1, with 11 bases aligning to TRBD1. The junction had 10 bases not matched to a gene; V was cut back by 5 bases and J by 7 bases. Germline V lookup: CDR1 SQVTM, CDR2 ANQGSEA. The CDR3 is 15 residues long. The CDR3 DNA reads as TGCAGCGTTATACTAGGACAGGGGGCGTTGAATGAGCAGTTCTTC. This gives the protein CSVILGQGALNEQFF.

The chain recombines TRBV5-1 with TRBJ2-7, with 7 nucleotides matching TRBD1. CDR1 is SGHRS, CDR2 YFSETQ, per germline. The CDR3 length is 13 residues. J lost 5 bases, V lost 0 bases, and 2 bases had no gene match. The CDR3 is CASSLGGGDEQYF. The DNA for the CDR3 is TGCGCCAGCAGCTTGGGAGGGGGCGACGAGCAGTACTTC.

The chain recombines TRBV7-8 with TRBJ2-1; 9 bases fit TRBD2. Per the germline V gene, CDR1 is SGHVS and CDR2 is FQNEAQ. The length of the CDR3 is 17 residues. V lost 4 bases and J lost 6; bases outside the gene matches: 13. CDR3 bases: TGTGCCAGCAGCTGGACCCCGGGACTAGCTGATCTCAATGAGCAGTTCTTC. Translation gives CASSWTPGLADLNEQFF.